The text below deals with one T cell receptor (beta chain). The clone's antigen remains unknown. Instrument used: Illumina HiSeq 2000. 5'RACE template switching, by which a universal primer site and unique molecular identifiers were added, was used to make TCR beta cDNA libraries. Synthesis of cDNA was primed from the TCR beta constant segment and was followed by two consecutive PCR amplification steps. The study's processing was this. MIGEC was used to demultiplex reads and group reads by UMI, and MiTCR was used to assemble and quantify clonotypes. Only TCR cDNA sequences supported by at least two reads were kept to exclude erroneous sequences. The tcR package was used for downstream repertoire analysis, with clonotypes matched between fractions based on CDR3 nucleotide sequence plus V segment. Antigen specificity was annotated against VDJdb with VDJmatch, allowing one amino acid substitution in CDR3. Each CDR3 protein sequence appears as one entry after TCRdb reprocessed the reads, and no DNA is included. The V and J calls shown here were made by TCRdb, not taken from the authors' results. This sample's table has entries for hundreds of thousands of distinct CDR3 sequences. Roughly 5.4% of the sample comes from the top ten.

HCMV serostatus was determined by detecting HCMV-specific IgG in serum with a commercial ELISA kit. Peripheral blood mononuclear cells were isolated from blood by Ficoll density gradient centrifugation. The CDR3 runs 11 residues from the cysteine to the phenylalanine. Only the protein is available. The record originates from a study of T cells expressing NK-cell markers (dated by TCRdb to the early 2020s). For the wider study: In sorted CD3+CD56+NKG2C+, CD3+CD56+NKG2C- and CD3+CD56-NKG2C+ T-cell subsets from several donors, TCR beta-chain repertoires were profiled. Of the eight sequenced donors, seven were found to be HCMV-seropositive and one was found to be HCMV-seronegative. The eight sequenced donors were randomly selected healthy volunteers, three men and five women. Sequencing of the libraries produced 2 x 150 bp reads on Illumina HiSeq 2000/2500, MiSeq or NextSeq. What the research found in general, with its limitations: Those dominant clonotypes were again the most abundant among CD3+CD56-NKG2C+ cells in a handful of donors, at roughly 25-60.1%. In six donors, the dominant CD3+CD56+NKG2C+ clonotypes were among the top 10 CD8+ clonotypes and accounted for about 1.0-7.5% of CD8+ T cells. Whether the expanded NKG2C-expressing T cell clones were specific for HCMV antigens remained unclear.

The sequence joins TRBV12-3 or TRBV12-4 to TRBJ1-6. The sequence was collected from a man between 18 and 69 years old in good health. What was sequenced was blood T cells: a sorted CD56 or NKG2C T cell subset, CD4+ or CD8+ T cells, or bulk PBMC T cells (not recorded which). The CDR3 reads CASRDGEPLHF.